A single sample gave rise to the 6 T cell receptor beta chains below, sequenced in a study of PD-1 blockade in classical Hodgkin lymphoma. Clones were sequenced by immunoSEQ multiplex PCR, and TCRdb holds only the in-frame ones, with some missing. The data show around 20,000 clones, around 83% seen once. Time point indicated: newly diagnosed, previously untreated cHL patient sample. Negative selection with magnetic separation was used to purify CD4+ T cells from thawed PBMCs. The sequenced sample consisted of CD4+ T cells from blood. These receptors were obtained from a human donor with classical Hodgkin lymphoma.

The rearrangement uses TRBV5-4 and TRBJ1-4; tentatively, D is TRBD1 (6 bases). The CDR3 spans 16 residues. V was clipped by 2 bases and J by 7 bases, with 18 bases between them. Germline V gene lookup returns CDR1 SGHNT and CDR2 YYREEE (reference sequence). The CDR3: CASSFRGGDTSEKLFF. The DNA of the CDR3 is TGTGCCAGCAGCTTCCGAGGGGGAGACACAAGTGAAAAACTGTTTTTT.

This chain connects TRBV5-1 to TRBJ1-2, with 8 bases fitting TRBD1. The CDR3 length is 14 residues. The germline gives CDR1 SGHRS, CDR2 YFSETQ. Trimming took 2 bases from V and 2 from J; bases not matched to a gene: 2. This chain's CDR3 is CASSFRTGNYGYTF. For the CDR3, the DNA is TGCGCCAGCAGCTTTCGGACAGGGAACTATGGCTACACCTTC.

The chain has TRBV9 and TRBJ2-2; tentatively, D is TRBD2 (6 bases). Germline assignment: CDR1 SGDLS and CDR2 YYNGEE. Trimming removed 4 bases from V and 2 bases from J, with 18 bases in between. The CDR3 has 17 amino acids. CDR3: CASSPLRGLTNTGELFF. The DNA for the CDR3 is TGTGCCAGCAGCCCCCTGAGGGGACTGACCAACACCGGGGAGCTGTTTTTT.

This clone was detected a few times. The CDR3 nucleotides are TGTGCCAGCAGTGAATGGGTACAGGTGGGAGAGACCCAGTACTTC. Amino acid sequence: CASSEWVQVGETQYF. The J gene is TRBJ2-5, the V gene TRBV25-1, with D perhaps matching TRBD1 (5 bases). V was shortened by 1 base and J by 4 bases, with 13 bases between the two germline ends. Germline loops: CDR1 MGHDK, CDR2 SYGVNS. CDR3 length: 15 residues.

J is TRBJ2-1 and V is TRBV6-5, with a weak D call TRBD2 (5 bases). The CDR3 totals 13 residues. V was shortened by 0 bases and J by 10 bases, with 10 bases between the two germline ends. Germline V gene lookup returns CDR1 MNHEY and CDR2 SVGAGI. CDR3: CASSYSPGGEQFF. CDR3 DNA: TGTGCCAGCAGTTACTCGCCGGGCGGGGAGCAGTTCTTC.

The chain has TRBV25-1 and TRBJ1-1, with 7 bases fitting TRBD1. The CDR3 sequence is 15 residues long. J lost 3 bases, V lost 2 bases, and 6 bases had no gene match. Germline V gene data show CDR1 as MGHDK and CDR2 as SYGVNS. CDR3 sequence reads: CASSEQVTGHTEAFF. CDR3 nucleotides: TGTGCCAGCAGTGAACAAGTGACAGGGCACACTGAAGCTTTCTTT.